A selection of T cell receptor beta chains follows, all from one sample in a study of blood T cell repertoires in COVID-19. Sequencing used immunoSEQ multiplex PCR; TCRdb keeps in-frame clones, though not all of them. The table shows fewer than 90,000 clones, with more than 60% occurring only once. Sequences were obtained from peripheral blood. The origin of the receptors is a human donor in a cohort sampled during active COVID-19. Both conserved end residues are part of each CDR3. D genes are given only for firm matches. The listing skips clone size in some rows; elsewhere it reads once, few, many or a size class.

D gene | J gene | clone size | V gene | CDR3 protein | CDR3 DNA
. | TRBJ2-1 | . | TRBV7-3 | CASSLLGGVMDEQFF | TGTGCCAGCAGCTTATTAGGAGGGGTGATGGATGAGCAGTTCTTC
TRBD1 | TRBJ2-7 | . | TRBV11-2 | CASSLKGGLTSYEQYF | TGTGCCAGCAGCTTAAAAGGGGGCCTAACCTCCTACGAGCAGTACTTC
. | TRBJ2-5 | . | TRBV7-6 | CASSLAYKETQYF | TGTGCCAGCAGCTTAGCGTACAAAGAGACCCAGTACTTC
TRBD1 | TRBJ1-1 | . | TRBV5-4 | CASSRGDRGSTEAFF | TGTGCCAGCAGCCGGGGGGACAGGGGGAGCACTGAAGCTTTCTTT
TRBD2 | TRBJ2-1 | . | TRBV4-1 | CASSREPGLAVYNEQFF | TGCGCCAGCAGCCGAGAACCGGGACTAGCGGTCTACAATGAGCAGTTCTTC
TRBD2 | TRBJ2-1 | . | TRBV7-9 | CASSPGGLAGATENEQFF | TGTGCCAGCAGCCCAGGGGGACTAGCGGGAGCGACGGAAAATGAGCAGTTCTTC
. | TRBJ1-6 | once | TRBV30 | CAWRGQINSPLHF | TGTGCCTGGAGGGGGCAGATTAATTCACCCCTCCACTTT
TRBD1 | TRBJ2-7 | . | TRBV19 | CASSVPGQGVYEQYF | TGTGCCAGTAGTGTACCGGGACAGGGAGTGTACGAGCAGTACTTC
TRBD1 | TRBJ1-4 | . | TRBV27 | CASNNRGGNEKLFF | TGTGCCAGCAACAACAGGGGGGGTAATGAAAAACTGTTTTTT
. | TRBJ1-5 | once | TRBV12-5 | CASAMNSNQPQHF | TGTGCTAGTGCCATGAACAGTAATCAGCCCCAGCATTTT
. | TRBJ1-2 | . | TRBV25-1 | CASSKQEGSSGYTF | TGTGCCAGCAGTAAACAGGAGGGGTCGTCTGGCTACACCTTC
TRBD1 | TRBJ2-1 | . | TRBV28 | CASRTGLNNEQFF | TGTGCCAGCCGGACAGGTTTAAACAATGAGCAGTTCTTC
TRBD2 | TRBJ2-3 | . | TRBV7-2 | CASSLTSGRAGLTDTQYF | TGTGCCAGCAGCTTGACTAGCGGGAGGGCCGGGTTGACAGATACGCAGTATTTT
TRBD2 | TRBJ2-5 | . | TRBV27 | CASWSGILETQYF | TGTGCCAGCTGGAGCGGGATTTTGGAGACCCAGTACTTC
TRBD1 | TRBJ2-1 | . | TRBV24-1 | CATSAIPGQGHEQFF | TGTGCCACCAGTGCTATCCCGGGACAGGGCCATGAGCAGTTCTTC
. | TRBJ1-1 | . | TRBV14 | CASGGGTEAFF | TGTGCCAGCGGGGGAGGAACCGAAGCTTTCTTT
. | TRBJ2-7 | . | TRBV3-1/TRBV3-2 | CASSFYSEQYF | TGTGCCAGCAGCTTCTACAGCGAGCAGTACTTC
TRBD1 | TRBJ2-4 | once | TRBV15 | CATLGTGRNIQYF | TGTGCCACCTTGGGGACAGGGAGGAACATTCAGTACTTC
. | TRBJ2-2 | . | TRBV5-6 | CASRFGISGAGELFF | TGTGCCAGCAGATTCGGCATTTCGGGGGCCGGGGAGCTGTTTTTT
. | TRBJ1-1 | . | TRBV7-8 | CASSPNIDRNTEAFF | TGTGCCAGCAGTCCTAACATCGACAGGAACACTGAAGCTTTCTTT
. | TRBJ2-1 | . | TRBV9 | CASSVVSVSEQFF | TGTGCCAGCAGCGTAGTCTCGGTGTCTGAGCAGTTCTTC
. | TRBJ1-1 | once | TRBV11-3 | CASSLTENTEAFF | TGTGCCAGCAGCCTGACAGAGAACACTGAAGCTTTCTTT
. | TRBJ1-5 | . | TRBV2 | CASSEEGDNQPQHF | TGTGCCAGCAGTGAGGAGGGCGACAATCAGCCCCAGCATTTT
. | TRBJ1-2 | . | TRBV27 | CASSRQSNYGYTF | TGTGCCAGCAGTCGACAGTCTAACTATGGCTACACCTTC
. | TRBJ2-5 | few | TRBV4-3 | CASSQESGWETQYF | TGCGCCAGCAGCCAAGAATCTGGCTGGGAGACCCAGTACTTC
. | TRBJ1-6 | . | TRBV28 | CASSLPGRGRNSPLHF | TGTGCCAGCAGTCTACCTGGCAGGGGAAGGAATTCACCCCTCCACTTT
TRBD2 | TRBJ2-5 | . | TRBV4-3 | CASSQDIPRGTSETQYF | TGCGCCAGCAGTCAAGATATCCCGCGGGGGACGTCGGAGACCCAGTACTTC
. | TRBJ2-7 | . | TRBV20-1 | CSARTVEQYF | TGCAGTGCTAGAACAGTCGAGCAGTACTTC
TRBD1 | TRBJ2-1 | . | TRBV19 | CASSMGQAASEQFF | TGTGCCAGTAGTATGGGACAGGCTGCGTCTGAGCAGTTCTTC
. | TRBJ2-7 | . | TRBV4-2 | CASSQETQSFRGQYF | TGTGCCAGCAGCCAAGAAACGCAGAGCTTTCGGGGGCAGTACTTC
TRBD1 | TRBJ1-1 | . | TRBV27 | CASSPGTGRNTEAFF | TGTGCCAGCAGCCCCGGGACAGGGAGGAACACTGAAGCTTTCTTT
. | TRBJ1-2 | once | TRBV5-4 | CASSLGGEKGYTF | TGTGCCAGCAGCTTGGGGGGGGAGAAGGGCTACACCTTC
. | TRBJ2-2 | . | TRBV11-2 | CASSHGGLSGGELFF | TGTGCCAGCAGCCACGGGGGACTGAGTGGCGGGGAGCTGTTTTTT
. | TRBJ2-2 | . | TRBV12-3/TRBV12-4 | CASTEAGELFF | TGTGCCAGCACCGAGGCCGGGGAGCTGTTTTTT
TRBD2 | TRBJ2-7 | . | TRBV28 | CASRSSGGASYEQYF | TGTGCCAGCAGATCAAGCGGGGGAGCTTCCTACGAGCAGTACTTC
TRBD2 | TRBJ2-3 | once | TRBV2 | CASREKTRKLAGGADTQYF | TGTGCCAGCAGGGAAAAGACGAGAAAACTAGCGGGAGGTGCAGATACGCAGTATTTT
. | TRBJ2-7 | . | TRBV6-6 | CASGPESAVYEQYF | TGTGCCAGCGGGCCCGAGTCGGCCGTCTACGAGCAGTACTTC
TRBD2 | TRBJ2-1 | . | TRBV5-3 | CARSRQTIAGERDDEQFF | TGTGCCAGAAGCCGGCAAACTATAGCGGGGGAGAGAGACGATGAGCAGTTCTTC
TRBD2 | TRBJ2-3 | . | TRBV28 | CASTRLAAEKTDTQYF | TGTGCCAGTACCAGACTAGCGGCCGAAAAAACAGATACGCAGTATTTT
. | TRBJ2-3 | . | TRBV9 | CASSVGRGNTDTQYF | TGTGCCAGCAGCGTAGGCAGGGGAAACACAGATACGCAGTATTTT
TRBD2 | TRBJ2-7 | . | TRBV7-2 | CASSSDSGASSYEQYF | TGTGCCAGCAGCTCTGATAGCGGGGCGAGCTCCTACGAGCAGTACTTC
. | TRBJ1-6 | . | TRBV18 | CASSPLDRDNSPLHF | TGTGCCAGCTCACCATTGGACAGAGATAATTCACCCCTCCACTTT
TRBD1 | TRBJ1-5 | few | TRBV28 | CASSPGQANQPQHF | TGTGCCAGCAGTCCAGGACAGGCAAATCAGCCCCAGCATTTT
. | TRBJ1-1 | once | TRBV6-2/TRBV6-3 | CASSYSLRGTEAFF | TGTGCCAGCAGTTATTCCCTCCGAGGTACTGAAGCTTTCTTT
TRBD1 | TRBJ1-3 | once | TRBV9 | CASSVLDRAGNTIYF | TGTGCCAGCAGCGTTTTAGACAGGGCTGGAAACACCATATATTTT
TRBD2 | TRBJ2-7 | . | TRBV11-2 | CASSFPSGSAEQYF | TGTGCCAGCAGCTTTCCTAGCGGGAGCGCGGAGCAGTACTTC
TRBD1 | TRBJ2-2 | . | TRBV15 | CATTRQGAIPGELFF | TGTGCCACCACCAGGCAGGGGGCTATCCCCGGGGAGCTGTTTTTT
. | TRBJ2-6 | once | TRBV3-1/TRBV3-2 | CASSKSAGSGANVLTF | TGTGCCAGCAGCAAATCCGCGGGGTCTGGGGCCAACGTCCTGACTTTC